The TCR beta chain under discussion was sequenced for a study of neurological immune-mediated disorders. This CDR3 is built from 16 residues. Unmatched junction bases numbered 8, after V lost 1 base and J lost 5 bases. CDR1 is SGHTA and CDR2 is FQGNSA in the germline V gene. Findings of the study overall: Multiple sclerosis was found to have the least TCR clonal expansion, below healthy controls, and HTLV-1-associated myelopathy the most.

This clonotype was seen at least ten times. Its antigen is not known. TCRdb itself ran the 5' RACE reads through MiXCR, one entry per CDR3 protein. Altogether around 38,000 distinct CDR3 sequences are present, roughly 15% being singletons, with the ten largest covering around 4%. The specimen sequenced was CD4+ T cells from blood. This chain links TRBV7-2 with TRBJ2-7; 10 bases align to TRBD2. This clonotype was obtained from a woman aged 60-75 years with HTLV-1-associated myelopathy (HAM/TSP). CDR3 region: CASSLVVLAGQDEQYF. The CDR3 region has the DNA TGTGCCAGCAGCTTAGTCGTACTAGCGGGGCAAGACGAGCAGTACTTC.